These T cell receptor beta chains were read from a single sample in a study of T cell changes during pregnancy in multiple sclerosis. The protocol was immunoSEQ multiplex PCR, while the TCRdb copy is restricted to in-frame clones and leaves out a portion. The data hold some 13,000 clones, with around 83% observed a single time. Specimen: CD8+ T cells from peripheral blood mononuclear cells, collected in the second trimester of pregnancy. Receptors were obtained from a female donor in good health, enrolled as a control in a pregnancy study. CDR3s include the opening cysteine and the closing phenylalanine or tryptophan. The D gene is left open where the match is weak. Clone size, where shown, is once, few, many, or a class for clones that have expanded.

>NA|TRBJ2-7|TRBV10-3|once
CAINRDTESYEQYF
TGTGCCATCAACCGGGACACGGAATCCTACGAGCAGTACTTC
>NA|TRBJ1-2|TRBV2|NA
CASSRQGLYGYTF
TGTGCCAGCAGTAGGCAGGGGTTATATGGCTACACCTTC
>NA|TRBJ1-2|TRBV9|once
CASSPQEPGTF
TGTGCCAGCAGCCCCCAAGAGCCGGGGACCTTC
>NA|TRBJ2-2|TRBV10-3|NA
CAISRDSSGGELFF
TGTGCCATCTCGCGGGACTCCTCTGGCGGGGAGCTGTTTTTT
>TRBD1|TRBJ1-1|TRBV7-9|few
CASSRGDRNTEAFF
TGTGCCAGCAGCCGCGGGGACAGGAACACTGAAGCTTTCTTT
>NA|TRBJ2-1|TRBV5-1|NA
CASSLARPADEQFF
TGCGCCAGCAGCTTGGCCAGGCCAGCGGATGAGCAGTTCTTC
>TRBD2|TRBJ2-3|TRBV13|NA
CASRGAGGNTDTQYF
TGTGCCAGCAGGGGAGCGGGGGGGAACACAGATACGCAGTATTTT
>NA|TRBJ2-5|TRBV9|NA
CASSPGETQYF
TGTGCCAGCAGCCCCGGAGAGACCCAGTACTTC
>NA|TRBJ2-1|TRBV6-1|NA
CASSERVAPYNEQFF
TGTGCCAGCAGTGAAAGGGTAGCGCCCTACAATGAGCAGTTCTTC
>NA|TRBJ2-1|TRBV9|NA
CASSRDGLGHNEQFF
TGTGCCAGCAGTAGAGATGGGTTGGGGCACAATGAGCAGTTCTTC
>TRBD2|TRBJ2-2|TRBV19|NA
CASSPRTSGSPNTGELFF
TGTGCCAGTAGTCCGAGGACTAGCGGGTCACCAAACACCGGGGAGCTGTTTTTT
>TRBD2|TRBJ2-2|TRBV29-1|NA
CSVKGLAESANTGELFF
TGCAGCGTCAAGGGACTAGCGGAAAGCGCGAACACCGGGGAGCTGTTTTTT
>NA|TRBJ2-7|TRBV19|NA
CASSLRTEDYEQYF
TGTGCCAGTAGTCTTCGGACAGAGGACTACGAGCAGTACTTC
>TRBD2|TRBJ2-7|TRBV6-5|NA
CASRGGVAHYEQYF
TGTGCCAGCAGGGGGGGGGTAGCCCATTACGAGCAGTACTTC
>NA|TRBJ2-1|TRBV11-2|NA
CASSLAQDRLEQFF
TGTGCCAGCAGCTTAGCACAGGATAGGCTTGAGCAGTTCTTC
>TRBD1|TRBJ2-7|TRBV6-1|once
CASSEVSGDRSHEQYF
TGTGCCAGCAGTGAAGTGTCTGGGGACAGGTCCCACGAGCAGTACTTC
>TRBD1|TRBJ2-5|TRBV9|NA
CASSAADRGGETQYF
TGTGCCAGCAGCGCCGCGGACAGGGGTGGGGAGACCCAGTACTTC
>TRBD1|TRBJ2-3|TRBV6-1|NA
CASIGTGTDTQYF
TGTGCCAGCATTGGGACAGGTACAGATACGCAGTATTTT
>TRBD1|TRBJ2-7|TRBV4-1|NA
CASRIRDRGDEQYF
TGCGCCAGCAGGATACGGGACAGGGGTGACGAGCAGTACTTC
>TRBD2|TRBJ2-7|TRBV4-1|NA
CASSQGGAGGKREQYF
TGCGCCAGCAGCCAAGGAGGAGCGGGGGGGAAGAGGGAGCAGTACTTC
>NA|TRBJ1-1|TRBV30|NA
CAWSVRLGRPVNTEAFF
TGTGCCTGGAGTGTACGACTCGGTCGACCAGTGAACACTGAAGCTTTCTTT
>NA|TRBJ2-5|TRBV5-1|NA
CASSLTPGDEETQYF
TGCGCCAGCAGCTTGACACCGGGTGACGAAGAGACCCAGTACTTC
>NA|TRBJ2-6|TRBV5-4|NA
CASHSGANVLTF
TGTGCCAGTCACTCTGGGGCCAACGTCCTGACTTTC
>TRBD2|TRBJ2-1|TRBV4-1|NA
CASSPGLANNYNEQFF
TGCGCCAGCAGCCCCGGACTAGCGAACAACTACAATGAGCAGTTCTTC
>NA|TRBJ2-2|TRBV12-5|NA
CASGGRGNTGELFF
TGTGCTAGTGGCGGACGGGGAAACACCGGGGAGCTGTTTTTT
>TRBD1|TRBJ2-7|TRBV19|NA
CASSIDTGTVYEQYF
TGTGCCAGTAGTATAGACACCGGGACAGTCTACGAGCAGTACTTC
>NA|TRBJ1-2|TRBV28|NA
CASSSLGAPNYGYTF
TGTGCCAGCAGTTCGCTAGGGGCCCCTAACTATGGCTACACCTTC
>NA|TRBJ1-2|TRBV6-6|NA
CASSYVGGGYTF
TGTGCCAGCAGTTACGTCGGGGGTGGCTACACCTTC
>TRBD1|TRBJ2-2|TRBV6-5|NA
CASSHRGSGELFF
TGTGCCAGCAGCCACAGGGGTTCCGGGGAGCTGTTTTTT
>TRBD2|TRBJ2-5|TRBV14|NA
CASRKGLAAQETQYF
TGTGCCAGCAGAAAAGGACTAGCGGCGCAAGAGACCCAGTACTTC
>NA|TRBJ1-5|TRBV7-6|NA
CASSLDRHGNQPQHF
TGTGCCAGCAGCTTAGACAGACATGGCAATCAGCCCCAGCATTTT
>TRBD1|TRBJ1-1|TRBV6-1|NA
CASSDGQGNTEAFF
TGTGCCAGCAGTGACGGACAGGGGAACACTGAAGCTTTCTTT
>TRBD2|TRBJ2-7|TRBV27|NA
CASSPSRGVIADEQYF
TGTGCCAGCAGTCCCTCCCGGGGGGTAATCGCCGACGAGCAGTACTTC
>TRBD2|TRBJ2-3|TRBV12-5|medium-sized
CASGLGVRLAAPDTQYF
TGTGCTAGTGGTTTGGGGGTTCGGCTAGCGGCGCCAGATACGCAGTATTTT
>TRBD1|TRBJ2-3|TRBV30|NA
CAWSQGTGLLDTQYF
TGTGCCTGGAGTCAGGGGACAGGGCTTTTGGATACGCAGTATTTT
>NA|TRBJ1-3|TRBV7-9|NA
CASSLDSILNTIYF
TGTGCCAGCAGCTTGGACAGCATTTTAAACACCATATATTTT
>TRBD1|TRBJ1-1|TRBV5-6|once
CASSLGTVWGQGEGTEAFF
TGTGCCAGCAGCTTAGGCACTGTGTGGGGACAGGGGGAGGGCACTGAAGCTTTCTTT
>NA|TRBJ1-4|TRBV9|NA
CASSVLGTLNEKLFF
TGTGCCAGCAGCGTCCTCGGGACACTAAATGAAAAACTGTTTTTT
>TRBD2|TRBJ2-1|TRBV2|NA
CASSEWASGGDEQFF
TGTGCCAGCAGTGAATGGGCTAGCGGAGGGGATGAGCAGTTCTTC
>TRBD1|TRBJ1-2|TRBV7-9|NA
CASSPGGQGTTF
TGTGCCAGCAGCCCGGGGGGACAGGGGACTACCTTC
>TRBD2|TRBJ2-2|TRBV9|few
CASSVQRGGNTGELFF
TGTGCCAGCAGCGTCCAACGGGGGGGGAACACCGGGGAGCTGTTTTTT
>TRBD1|TRBJ2-7|TRBV7-6|NA
CASSLASGTAYEQYF
TGTGCCAGCAGCTTAGCATCCGGGACAGCATACGAGCAGTACTTC
>TRBD2|TRBJ2-7|TRBV19|once
CASSEAGGSYEQYF
TGTGCCAGTAGTGAGGCGGGAGGATCCTACGAGCAGTACTTC
>NA|TRBJ1-5|TRBV6-5|once
CASSEPQGNQPQHF
TGTGCCAGCAGTGAACCGCAGGGGAATCAGCCCCAGCATTTT
>NA|TRBJ2-1|TRBV6-4|NA
CASSDGGRGMGEQFF
TGTGCCAGCAGTGACGGTGGGAGAGGGATGGGTGAGCAGTTCTTC
>TRBD2|TRBJ2-7|TRBV13|once
CASSGGTSVSYEQYF
TGTGCCAGCAGCGGGGGGACTAGCGTCTCCTACGAGCAGTACTTC
>NA|TRBJ1-1|TRBV9|few
CASSAGTEAFF
TGTGCCAGCAGCGCCGGGACTGAAGCTTTCTTT
>NA|TRBJ1-2|TRBV7-8|NA
CASSLGGTNYGYTF
TGTGCCAGCAGCTTAGGTGGCACTAACTATGGCTACACCTTC
>TRBD2|TRBJ2-7|TRBV27|NA
CASSLGTSGRDEQYF
TGTGCCAGCAGTCTTGGGACTAGCGGGAGGGACGAGCAGTACTTC
>NA|TRBJ1-2|TRBV4-1|NA
CASSQAPDSSYGYTF
TGCGCCAGCAGCCAAGCTCCGGACAGCTCCTATGGCTACACCTTC